The 8 T cell receptor beta chains reported below all come from one sample, sequenced in a study of T cell responses to AZD1222 COVID-19 vaccine. Clones were sequenced by immunoSEQ multiplex PCR, and TCRdb holds only the in-frame ones, with some missing. The repertoire consists of about 170,000 clones, with around 88% occurring once and the leading ten covering 0.85% to 1.2%. The sequencing here drew on peripheral blood, taken 28 days after the second AZD1222 dose. These receptors all stem from an adult who received the AZD1222 COVID-19 vaccine.

This chain uses TRBV10-3 with TRBJ1-5, with 7 bases lining up with TRBD1. The V segment lost 11 bases and the J segment 0 bases; nucleotides outside the gene matches: 13. The CDR3 spans 16 residues. Per the germline V gene, CDR1 is ENHRY and CDR2 is SYGVKD. DNA of the CDR3: TGTGCCTCCGAGGGGGACAGAACCTATAGCAATCAGCCCCAGCATTTT. As protein: CASEGDRTYSNQPQHF.

This clone was seen just once. In DNA form, the CDR3 reads TGTGCCAGCCGGGGACTAGAAGCTGAGCAGTTCTTC. Translation: CASRGLEAEQFF. The V and J genes are TRBV18 and TRBJ2-1, with TRBD2 identical over 8 bases. CDR1 KGHSH and CDR2 LQKENI come from the germline V gene. Losses at the gene ends were 8 bases for V and 9 bases for J; bases not matched to a gene: 6. CDR3 size: 12 residues.

The chain couples TRBV2 to TRBJ2-2, with TRBD1 matching over 9 bases. This CDR3 region has 16 residues. The germline CDR1 and CDR2 sequences are SNHLY and FYNNEI. Trimming took 5 bases from V and 4 from J; bases not matched to a gene: 8. CDR3 sequence: CASSSTGGAVTGELFF. As DNA, the CDR3 is TGTGCCAGCAGTTCCACAGGGGGCGCGGTCACCGGGGAGCTGTTTTTT.

This sequence joins TRBV2 and TRBJ2-2; a weak D match, TRBD1 (6 bases). The CDR3 has 13 residues. Germline loops: CDR1 SNHLY, CDR2 FYNNEI. Between the trimmed V and J ends, which lost 8 bases and 5 bases, there was a span of 12 bases. The CDR3 DNA reads TGTGCCAGCCGCTTGGGGGCGACCGGGGAGCTGTTTTTT. It encodes CASRLGATGELFF.

This clone was detected once. This sequence joins TRBV5-1 and TRBJ2-3, with a possible D match to TRBD2 (6 bases). With 4 bases removed from V and 4 bases from J, the gap between germline ends came to 10 bases. This CDR3 comprises 13 residues. Looked up from germline, CDR1 is SGHRS and CDR2 is YFSETQ. This CDR3 reads CASSMWGADTQYF. CDR3 nucleotides: TGCGCCAGCAGCATGTGGGGGGCAGATACGCAGTATTTT.

This rearrangement joins TRBV14 to TRBJ2-7; D call uncertain. V lost 0 bases and J lost 4, with 10 bases in between. The V gene's germline CDR1 is SGHDN and CDR2 FVKESK. The CDR3 extends over 14 amino acids. CDR3 DNA: TGTGCCAGCAGCCAAGAGTACGTGGGGTACGAGCAGTACTTC. Encoded protein: CASSQEYVGYEQYF.

The chain joins TRBV19 to TRBJ1-6; the D is unclear. Germline V gene data show CDR1 as LNHDA and CDR2 as SQIVND (reference sequence). The CDR3 is 15 residues long. V was cut by 7 bases and J by 0 bases, with 10 bases left in between. The CDR3 nucleotides read TGTGCCAGTAAAACCACGAGCTCCTATAATTCACCCCTCCACTTT. It is translated as CASKTTSSYNSPLHF.

The chain has TRBV7-8 and TRBJ1-1; 8 nucleotides match TRBD1. The CDR3 contains 16 residues. Per germline, CDR1 SGHVS and CDR2 FQNEAQ. V gave up 2 bases and J gave up 1 base; unmatched junction bases: 6. In nucleotides, the CDR3 is TGTGCCAGCAGCTTAACACGGACAGGGAAGAACACTGAAGCTTTCTTT. Translating gives CASSLTRTGKNTEAFF.